The 10 T cell receptor beta chains below were found in one sample sequenced in a study of T cell repertoires in cytomegalovirus infection. No antigen has been identified for these receptors. MiXCR was run by TCRdb on the reads, yielding one entry per CDR3 protein. The data hold approximately 1,000,000 distinct CDR3 sequences, with roughly 30% observed a single time. Sequences were derived from cultured CD8+ T cells from PBMCs, sampled from culture after CMV antigen stimulation. The receptors originated from a human donor in good health (CMV status not recorded). Some clones in this sample may be carry-over from other donors' samples.

This chain uses TRBV12-3 or TRBV12-4 with TRBJ1-1, with D uncertain. Trimming left V 0 bases short and J 8 bases short, with 13 bases between. CDR3 length: 14 amino acids. The CDR3 nucleotides are TGTGCCAGCAGTTTAGCGGCAGGCGGTGCGGAAGCTTTCTTT. It is translated as CASSLAAGGAEAFF.

The chain employs TRBV6-5 and TRBJ1-2, with D possibly TRBD1 on 5 matching bases. V was trimmed by 5 bases and J by 1 base, leaving 11 bases between them. The CDR3 length is 14 residues. Germline CDR1 reads MNHEY; CDR2 reads SVGAGI. CDR3 protein: CASSPDSSNYGYTF. The CDR3 region has the DNA TGTGCCAGCAGTCCCGACAGCAGTAACTATGGCTACACCTTC.

This clonotype was counted only a few times. The chain is built from TRBV27 and TRBJ2-1; a possible D gene is TRBD2 (7 bases). Trimming left V 5 bases short and J 7 bases short, with 15 bases between. This CDR3 comprises 14 residues. Germline CDR1 MNHEY, CDR2 SMNVEV (reference sequence). CDR3 sequence (DNA): TGTGCCAGCAGTCGACCGGGGGGCCGGAATGAGCAGTTCTTC. Amino acids: CASSRPGGRNEQFF.

This clonotype was seen a handful of times. One end of the junction is discordant with germline, which a read error may explain. The V and J genes are TRBV7-7 and TRBJ2-1; possibly TRBD2 for D (6 bases). The germline gives CDR1 SSHAT, CDR2 FNYEAQ (reference sequence). The CDR3 spans 14 residues. The CDR3 loop reads CASSLIPGDNEQFF. CDR3 sequence (DNA): TGTGCTAGCAGCTTAATACCGGGGGACAATGAGCAGTTCTTC.

The sample holds a few counts of this clonotype. The gene calls are TRBV10-3 and TRBJ1-1; D uncertain. V lost 0 bases to trimming and J lost 1 base, with 6 bases between them. The CDR3 loop spans 14 amino acids. CDR1 and CDR2 from the germline V gene are ENHRY and SYGVKD. The CDR3 region is CAISESETNTEAFF. CDR3 bases: TGTGCCATCAGTGAGTCAGAGACGAACACTGAAGCTTTCTTT.

The genes are TRBV27 and TRBJ1-1, with 7 nucleotides matching TRBD1. Germline assignment: CDR1 MNHEY and CDR2 SMNVEV (reference sequence). CDR3 length: 14 amino acids. V dropped 4 bases and J dropped 3; count of bases not matched to a gene: 5. The CDR3 sequence: CASSYLTGYTEAFF. In DNA, the CDR3 is TGTGCCAGCAGTTACTTGACAGGGTACACTGAAGCTTTCTTT.

The V call is TRBV3-1, the J call TRBJ1-1, with D perhaps matching TRBD1 (5 bases). V dropped 2 bases and J dropped 0 bases, with 13 bases sitting between them. CDR1 LGHDT and CDR2 YNNKEL come from the germline V gene (reference sequence). The CDR3 is 16 residues long. CDR3 coding DNA: TGTGCCAGCAGCCAATTCACGGGACGCCTGAACACTGAAGCTTTCTTT. This gives the protein CASSQFTGRLNTEAFF.

This clonotype was seen only a few times. The V and J genes are TRBV7-6 and TRBJ2-3, with 12 bases that match TRBD2. The CDR3 is made up of 16 amino acids. The V and J ends lost 5 bases and 4 bases, in that order; junction bases with no gene match: 7. Germline V gene sequence: CDR1 SGHVS, CDR2 FNYEAQ. DNA for the CDR3: TGTGCCAGCAGCCTACTAGCGGGGGGTGACCCAGATACGCAGTATTTT. Translated, it gives CASSLLAGGDPDTQYF.

The J gene is TRBJ2-5, the V gene TRBV2; a weak D match, TRBD2 (5 bases). CDR1 is SNHLY and CDR2 is FYNNEI in the germline V gene. The ends were cut back, 3 bases at V and 3 bases at J, with 11 bases in the middle. The CDR3 is made up of 14 amino acids. CDR3 sequence: CASSDGKGEETQYF. In nucleotides, the CDR3 is TGTGCCAGCAGTGATGGCAAGGGAGAAGAGACCCAGTACTTC.

The rearrangement links TRBV20-1 to TRBJ1-2, with D unresolved. Trimming shortened V by 8 bases and J by 2 bases, and 15 bases separated the two germline ends. From germline, CDR1 is DFQATT and CDR2 SNEGSKA (reference sequence). The CDR3 extends over 13 amino acids. The CDR3 here is CSYKERPNYGYTF. CDR3 in DNA: TGCAGTTACAAAGAGAGACCAAACTATGGCTACACCTTC.